The subject of this entry is one T cell receptor (beta chain). After removal of 3 bases from V and 2 bases from J, the junction contained 2 bases not matched to a gene. Germline CDR1 is SGHTA and CDR2 is FQGTGA. The CDR3 loop spans 14 amino acids. The data originate from a study of cytomegalovirus exposure and HLA in healthy donors. The PCR made use of 60 Vbeta and 13 Jbeta primers. The data were produced by immunoSEQ multiplex PCR, yet TCRdb's version contains in-frame clones alone and is incomplete. Among about 35,000 clones listed, about 80% were seen once. The rearrangement joins TRBV7-3 to TRBJ2-3, with TRBD1 matching 7 bases. The source material was PBMCs. This TCR was sampled from a male donor in good health and CMV-seronegative. CDR3 loop: CASSLTGYTDTQYF. The CDR3 region has the DNA TGTGCCAGCAGCTTGACAGGGTACACAGATACGCAGTATTTT.